The 8 T cell receptor beta chains below come from one sample, sequenced in a study of T cell repertoires in cytomegalovirus infection. TCRdb processed the reads anew with MiXCR; each CDR3 protein has one entry. The sample has more than 250,000 distinct CDR3 sequences, around 15% seen once; the top ten hold roughly 8.7%. Sequenced material: PBMCs. The origin of the receptors is a human donor in good health (CMV status not recorded). Some clones in this sample may be carry-over from other donors' samples.

Turning to this clonotype: A clone one base away is much larger, so this may be a read error. The final CDR3 position lacks the conserved phenylalanine or tryptophan, pointing to a likely read error. The gene calls are TRBV24-1 and TRBJ1-2; D call uncertain. This CDR3 has 14 amino acids. Germline CDR1 KGHDR, CDR2 SFDVKD. Trimming cost V 0 bases and J 7 bases, with 11 bases left between them. The DNA for the CDR3 is TGTGCCACCAGTGATTTGTCACCGGGCTCTGGCTACACCTCC. This codes for CATSDLSPGSGYTS.

A note on this clonotype: A read error may account for a junction end that differs from germline. CDR3 sequence reads: CTSSFRDRDTGELFF. DNA for the CDR3: TGTACCAGCAGCTTCCGGGACAGGGACACCGGGGAGCTGTTTTTT. This chain links TRBV5-6 with TRBJ2-2; 9 bases line up with TRBD1. The CDR3 loop spans 15 amino acids. Germline CDR1 is SGHDT and CDR2 is YYEEEE.

This clonotype was detected only a few times. V gene TRBV9 combines with J gene TRBJ2-1, with TRBD2 matching 8 bases. The germline gives CDR1 SGDLS, CDR2 YYNGEE. The CDR3 totals 15 residues. V lost 4 bases and J lost 6; bases outside the gene matches: 9. The CDR3 nucleotides are TGTGCCAGCAGCTCATTCGCGGGGGGCCTCAATGAGCAGTTCTTC. This gives the protein CASSSFAGGLNEQFF.

The CDR3 DNA reads TGCGCCAGCAGCCGTGGGACCCAAGAGGGCTACACCTTC. Amino acid sequence: CASSRGTQEGYTF. The chain combines TRBV5-1 with TRBJ1-2, with D tentatively TRBD1 (5 bases). Germline V gene lookup returns CDR1 SGHRS and CDR2 YFSETQ. The CDR3 has 13 amino acids. The V gene lost 4 bases and the J gene lost 8 bases, with 15 bases spanning the gap.

The V and J genes are TRBV27 and TRBJ2-1; maybe TRBD1 (6 bases). Trimming left V 6 bases short and J 3 bases short, with 15 bases between. Germline V gene sequence: CDR1 MNHEY, CDR2 SMNVEV (reference sequence). CDR3 length: 15 residues. The CDR3 DNA is TGTGCCAGCAGACATGGGGGCAACGGCTACAATGAGCAGTTCTTC. Translated: CASRHGGNGYNEQFF.

This clonotype was observed many times. The chain has TRBV10-3 and TRBJ1-6, with D hard to call. The CDR3 is 14 amino acids. V lost 8 bases to trimming and J lost 6 bases, with 14 bases between them. Germline V gives CDR1 ENHRY, CDR2 SYGVKD. In nucleotides, the CDR3 is TGTGCCATCCGAAAGGAAAAGTCTAATTCACCCCTCCACTTT. Its protein is CAIRKEKSNSPLHF.

The gene calls are TRBV5-4 and TRBJ2-5, with 8 bases matching TRBD1. V shed 2 bases and J 11 bases; nucleotides not matched to a gene: 14. This CDR3 has 15 amino acids. CDR1 and CDR2 (germline): SGHNT, YYREEE (reference sequence). The CDR3 reads CASSFPRGQGGTQYF. CDR3 in DNA: TGTGCCAGCAGCTTCCCCCGCGGACAGGGAGGAACACAGTACTTC.

This clonotype was observed a handful of times. The chain recombines TRBV5-5 with TRBJ2-3, with 7 bases matching TRBD2. Germline CDR1 SGHKS, CDR2 YYEKEE (reference sequence). This CDR3 contains 17 residues. V was pared by 2 bases and J by 0 bases, with 9 bases of the junction left unmatched. CDR3 amino acids: CASSFLPRSGSTDTQYF. CDR3 coding DNA: TGTGCCAGCAGCTTCTTACCCCGTAGCGGGAGCACAGATACGCAGTATTTT.